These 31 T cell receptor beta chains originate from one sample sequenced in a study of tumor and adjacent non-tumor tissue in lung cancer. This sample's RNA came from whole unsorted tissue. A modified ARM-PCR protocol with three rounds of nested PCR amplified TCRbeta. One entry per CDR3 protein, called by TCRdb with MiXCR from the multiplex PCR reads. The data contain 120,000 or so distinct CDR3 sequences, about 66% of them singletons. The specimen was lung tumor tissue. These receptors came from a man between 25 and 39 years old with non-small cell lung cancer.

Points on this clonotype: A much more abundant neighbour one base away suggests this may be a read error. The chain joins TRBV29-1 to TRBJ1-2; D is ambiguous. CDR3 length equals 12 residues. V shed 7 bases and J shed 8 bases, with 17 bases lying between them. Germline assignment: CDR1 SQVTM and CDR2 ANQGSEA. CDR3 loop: CSAAGTLKGYTF. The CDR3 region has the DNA TGCAGCGCCGCAGGTACTCTCAAAGGCTACACCTTC.

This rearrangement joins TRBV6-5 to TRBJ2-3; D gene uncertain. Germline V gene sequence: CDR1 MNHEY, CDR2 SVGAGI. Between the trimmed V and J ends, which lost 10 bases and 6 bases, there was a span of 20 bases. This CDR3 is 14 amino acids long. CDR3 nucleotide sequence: TGTGCCAACGGTTACTCCCCGCTAGAGGATACGCAGTATTTT. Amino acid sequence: CANGYSPLEDTQYF.

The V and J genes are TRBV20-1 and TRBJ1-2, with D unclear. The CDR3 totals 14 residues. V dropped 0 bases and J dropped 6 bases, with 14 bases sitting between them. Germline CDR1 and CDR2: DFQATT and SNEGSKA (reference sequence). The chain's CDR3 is CSARDSGPSDGYTF. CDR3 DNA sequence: TGCAGTGCTAGAGATTCTGGCCCCTCAGATGGCTACACCTTC.

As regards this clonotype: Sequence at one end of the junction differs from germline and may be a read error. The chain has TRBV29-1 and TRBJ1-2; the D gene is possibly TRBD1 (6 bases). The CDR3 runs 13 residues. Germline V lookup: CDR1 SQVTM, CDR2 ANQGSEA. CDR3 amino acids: CNTPDSRVYGYTF. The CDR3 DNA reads TGCAACACTCCGGACAGTCGGGTGTATGGCTATACCTTC. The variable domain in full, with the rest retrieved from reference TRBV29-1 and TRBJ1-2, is SAVISQKPSRDICQRGTSLTIQCQVDSQVTMMFWYRQQPGQSLTLIATANQGSEATYESGFVIDKFPISRPNLTFSTLTVSNMSPEDSSIYLCNTPDSRVYGYTFGSGTRLTVV.

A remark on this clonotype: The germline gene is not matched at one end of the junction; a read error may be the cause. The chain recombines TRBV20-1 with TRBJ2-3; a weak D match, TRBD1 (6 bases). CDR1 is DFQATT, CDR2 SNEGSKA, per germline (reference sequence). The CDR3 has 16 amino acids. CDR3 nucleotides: TGCAATGCTAGAGATCTGAGGGACACCGCCACAGATACGCAGTATTTT. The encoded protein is CNARDLRDTATDTQYF.

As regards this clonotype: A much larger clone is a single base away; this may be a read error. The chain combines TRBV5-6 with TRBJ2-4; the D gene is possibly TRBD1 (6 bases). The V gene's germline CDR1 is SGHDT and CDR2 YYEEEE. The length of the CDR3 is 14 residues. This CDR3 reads CASSLADSGDIHYF. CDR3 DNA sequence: TGTGCCAGCAGCTTGGCGGACAGTGGCGACATTCACTACTTC.

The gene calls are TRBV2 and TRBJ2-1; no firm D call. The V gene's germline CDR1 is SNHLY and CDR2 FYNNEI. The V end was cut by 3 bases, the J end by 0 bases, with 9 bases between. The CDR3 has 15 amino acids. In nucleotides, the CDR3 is TGTGCCAGCAGTGACAAGTCGGCCTCCTACAATGAGCAGTTCTTC. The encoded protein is CASSDKSASYNEQFF.

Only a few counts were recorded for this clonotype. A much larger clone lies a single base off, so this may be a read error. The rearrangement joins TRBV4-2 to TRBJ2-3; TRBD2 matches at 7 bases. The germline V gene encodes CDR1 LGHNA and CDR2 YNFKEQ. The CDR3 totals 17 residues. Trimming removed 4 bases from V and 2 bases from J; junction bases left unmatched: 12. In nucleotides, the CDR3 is TGTGCCAGCAGCCTGTACTCCGGGGGGAGTAACACAGATACGCAGTATTTT. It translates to CASSLYSGGSNTDTQYF.

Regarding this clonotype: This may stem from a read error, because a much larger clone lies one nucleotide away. The DNA for the CDR3 is TGTGCCAGCAGCTCCCCCGCTGTGGCCAACGTCCTGACTTTC. Translation gives CASSSPAVANVLTF. This chain uses TRBV5-6 with TRBJ2-6, with unresolved D. Germline V gene data show CDR1 as SGHDT and CDR2 as YYEEEE. V lost 3 bases, J lost 6 bases, and 10 bases lay in between. This CDR3 is built from 14 residues. Based on the CDR3 plus reference TRBV5-6 and TRBJ2-6, the full variable domain is DAGVTQSPTHLIKTRGQQVTLRCSPKSGHDTVSWYQQALGQGPQFIFQYYEEEERQRGNFPDRFSGHQFPNYSSELNVNALLLGDSALYLCASSSPAVANVLTFGAGSRLTVL.

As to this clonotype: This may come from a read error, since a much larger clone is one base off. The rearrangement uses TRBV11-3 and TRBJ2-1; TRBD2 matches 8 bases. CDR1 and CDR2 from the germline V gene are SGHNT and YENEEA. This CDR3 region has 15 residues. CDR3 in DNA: TGTACCAGCAGCTTAGGTCCGGGAGGGGAGAATGAGCAGTTCTTC. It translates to CTSSLGPGGENEQFF.

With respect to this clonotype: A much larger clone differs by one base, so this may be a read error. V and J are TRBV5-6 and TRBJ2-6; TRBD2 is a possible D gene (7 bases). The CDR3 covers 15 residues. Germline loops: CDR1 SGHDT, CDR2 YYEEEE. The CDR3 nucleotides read TGTGCCAGCAGTCCGGACAGTGCGGGGGCCAACGTCCTGAGTTTC. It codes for CASSPDSAGANVLSF.

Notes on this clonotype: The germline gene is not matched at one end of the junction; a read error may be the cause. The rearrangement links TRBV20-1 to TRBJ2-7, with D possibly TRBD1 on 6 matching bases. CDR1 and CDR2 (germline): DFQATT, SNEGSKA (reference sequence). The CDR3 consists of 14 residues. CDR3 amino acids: CGAREDSSSYGQYF. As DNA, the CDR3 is TGCGGTGCTAGAGAGGACAGTTCTTCCTACGGGCAGTACTTC.

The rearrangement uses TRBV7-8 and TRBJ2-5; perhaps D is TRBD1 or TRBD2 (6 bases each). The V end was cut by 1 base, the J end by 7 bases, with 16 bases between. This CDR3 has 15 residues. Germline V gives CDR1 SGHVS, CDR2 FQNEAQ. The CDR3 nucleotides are TGTGCCAGCAGCTTAGGGGGGGCGGCTATCGGGACCCAGTACTTC. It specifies CASSLGGAAIGTQYF.

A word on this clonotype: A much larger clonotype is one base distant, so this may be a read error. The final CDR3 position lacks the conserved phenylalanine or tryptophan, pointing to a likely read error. The CDR3 nucleotides are TGTGCCAGCAGTTTAGCAAATGGTGTCGGGGAGCTGTTTATT. It translates to CASSLANGVGELFI. The chain uses TRBV12-3 or TRBV12-4 and TRBJ2-2; D gene ambiguous. V lost 0 bases, J lost 7 bases, and 9 bases lay in between. This CDR3 contains 14 residues.

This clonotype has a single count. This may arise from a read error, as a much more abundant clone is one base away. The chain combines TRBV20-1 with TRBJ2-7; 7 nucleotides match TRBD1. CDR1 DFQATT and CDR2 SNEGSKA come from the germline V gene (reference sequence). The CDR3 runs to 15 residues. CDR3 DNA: TGCAGTGCTAGAGACCGGGACAGAAGCTCCTACAAGCAGTACTTC. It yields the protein CSARDRDRSSYKQYF.

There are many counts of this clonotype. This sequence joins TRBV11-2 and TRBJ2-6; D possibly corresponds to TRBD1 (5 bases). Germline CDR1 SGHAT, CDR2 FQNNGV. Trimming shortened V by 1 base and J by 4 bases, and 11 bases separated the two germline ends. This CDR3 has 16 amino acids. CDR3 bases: TGTGCCAGCAGCTTAGGTGCAGGGTCAGGGGCCAACGTCCTGACTTTC. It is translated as CASSLGAGSGANVLTF. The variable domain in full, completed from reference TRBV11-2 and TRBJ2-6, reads EAGVAQSPRYKIIEKRQSVAFWCNPISGHATLYWYQQILGQGPKLLIQFQNNGVVDDSQLPKDRFSAERLKGVDSTLKIQPAKLEDSAVYLCASSLGAGSGANVLTFGAGSRLTVL.

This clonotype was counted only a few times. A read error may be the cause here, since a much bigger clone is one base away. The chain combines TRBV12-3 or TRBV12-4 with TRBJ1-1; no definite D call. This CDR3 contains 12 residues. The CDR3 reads CASSRTFTEGFF. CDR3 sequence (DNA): TGTGCCAGCAGTCGGACTTTCACTGAAGGTTTCTTT.

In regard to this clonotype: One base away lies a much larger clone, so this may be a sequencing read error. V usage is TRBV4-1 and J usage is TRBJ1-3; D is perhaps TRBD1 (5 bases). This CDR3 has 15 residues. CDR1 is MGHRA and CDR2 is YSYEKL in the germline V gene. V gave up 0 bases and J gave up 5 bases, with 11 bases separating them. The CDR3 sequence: CASSQDEGDRNTIYF. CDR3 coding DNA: TGCGCCAGCAGCCAAGATGAAGGGGATAGAAACACCATATATTTT.

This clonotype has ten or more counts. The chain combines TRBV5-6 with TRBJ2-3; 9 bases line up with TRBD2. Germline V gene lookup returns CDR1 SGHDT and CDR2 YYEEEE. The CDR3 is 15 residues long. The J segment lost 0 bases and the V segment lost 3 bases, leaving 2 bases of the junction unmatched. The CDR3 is CASSSSGESTDTQYF. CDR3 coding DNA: TGTGCCAGCAGCTCTAGCGGGGAGAGCACAGATACGCAGTATTTT.

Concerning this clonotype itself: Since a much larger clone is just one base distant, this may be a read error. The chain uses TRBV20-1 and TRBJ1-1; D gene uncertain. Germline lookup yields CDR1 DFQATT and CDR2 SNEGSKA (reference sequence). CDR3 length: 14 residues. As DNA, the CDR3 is TGCAGTGCTAGACCCCTAACGGGGAACACTAAAGCTTTCTTT. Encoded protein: CSARPLTGNTKAFF.

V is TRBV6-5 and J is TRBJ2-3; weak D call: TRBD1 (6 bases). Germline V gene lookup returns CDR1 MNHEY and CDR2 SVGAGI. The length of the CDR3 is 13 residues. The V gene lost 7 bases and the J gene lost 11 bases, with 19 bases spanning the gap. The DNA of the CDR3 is TGTGCCAGCATTCCTGGACAGCCCCATATGCAGTATTTT. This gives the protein CASIPGQPHMQYF.

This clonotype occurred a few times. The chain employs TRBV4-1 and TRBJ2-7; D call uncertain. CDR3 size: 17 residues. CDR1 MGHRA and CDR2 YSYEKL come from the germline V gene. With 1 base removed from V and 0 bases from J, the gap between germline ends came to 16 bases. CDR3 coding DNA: TGCGCCAGCAGCCAAGGGGTTTCGAGGCAGATCTCCTACGAGCAGTACTTC. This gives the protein CASSQGVSRQISYEQYF.

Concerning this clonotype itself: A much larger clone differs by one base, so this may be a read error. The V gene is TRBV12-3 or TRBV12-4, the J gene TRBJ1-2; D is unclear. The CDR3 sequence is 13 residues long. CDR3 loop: CASSPDIGYSYTF. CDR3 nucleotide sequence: TGTGCCAGCAGTCCAGACATAGGCTATAGCTACACCTTC.

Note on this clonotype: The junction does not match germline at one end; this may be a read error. The CDR3 DNA sequence: TGTGCCAGCAGCTTCGAGTCCTTCTACAATGAGCAATTCTTC. As protein: CASSFESFYNEQFF. This rearrangement joins TRBV11-2 to TRBJ2-1; D uncertain. CDR1 is SGHAT, CDR2 FQNNGV, per germline. The CDR3 spans 14 residues.

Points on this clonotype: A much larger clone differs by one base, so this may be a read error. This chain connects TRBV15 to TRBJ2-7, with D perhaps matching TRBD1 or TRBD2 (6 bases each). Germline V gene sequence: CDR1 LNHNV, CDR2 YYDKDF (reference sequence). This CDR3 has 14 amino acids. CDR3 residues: CVTSREDSLYEQYF. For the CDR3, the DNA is TGTGTCACCAGCAGGGAGGACAGCCTCTACGAGCAGTACTTC.

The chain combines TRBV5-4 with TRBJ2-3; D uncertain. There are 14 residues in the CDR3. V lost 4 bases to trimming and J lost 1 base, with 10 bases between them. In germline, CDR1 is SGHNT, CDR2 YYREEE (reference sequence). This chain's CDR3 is CASSQGLGTDTQYF. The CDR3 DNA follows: TGTGCCAGCAGCCAAGGATTGGGCACAGATACGCAGTATTTT. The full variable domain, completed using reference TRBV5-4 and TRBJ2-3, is ETGVTQSPTHLIKTRGQQVTLRCSSQSGHNTVSWYQQALGQGPQFIFQYYREEENGRGNFPPRFSGLQFPNYSSELNVNALELDDSALYLCASSQGLGTDTQYFGPGTRLTVL.

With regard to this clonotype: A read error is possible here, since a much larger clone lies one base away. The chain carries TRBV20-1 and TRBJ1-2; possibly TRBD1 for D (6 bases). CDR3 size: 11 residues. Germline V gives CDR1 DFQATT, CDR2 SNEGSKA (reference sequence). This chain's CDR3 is CNAKNRAGYTF. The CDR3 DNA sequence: TGCAATGCTAAGAACAGGGCTGGCTACACCTTC.

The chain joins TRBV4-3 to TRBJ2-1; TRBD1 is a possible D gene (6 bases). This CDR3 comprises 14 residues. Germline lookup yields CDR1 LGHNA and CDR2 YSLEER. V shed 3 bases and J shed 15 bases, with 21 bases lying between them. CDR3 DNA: TGCGCCAGCAGCCAGGATTACAGGGACAATGATCGGTTCTTC. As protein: CASSQDYRDNDRFF.

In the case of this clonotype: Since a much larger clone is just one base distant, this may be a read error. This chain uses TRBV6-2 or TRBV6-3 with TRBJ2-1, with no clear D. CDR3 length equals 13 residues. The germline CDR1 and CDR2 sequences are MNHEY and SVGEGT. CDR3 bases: TGTGACAGCAGTTTAAACGGCTACAATGAGCAGTTCTTC. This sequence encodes CDSSLNGYNEQFF.

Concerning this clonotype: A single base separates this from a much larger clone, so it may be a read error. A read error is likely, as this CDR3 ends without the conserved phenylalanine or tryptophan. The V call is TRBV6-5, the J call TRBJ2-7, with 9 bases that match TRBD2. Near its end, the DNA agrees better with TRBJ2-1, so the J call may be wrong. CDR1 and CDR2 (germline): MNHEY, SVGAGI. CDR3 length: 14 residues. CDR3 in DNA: TGTGCCAGCAGTTTTAGCGGGAGATGGAATGAGCAGTTCCTC. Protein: CASSFSGRWNEQFL.

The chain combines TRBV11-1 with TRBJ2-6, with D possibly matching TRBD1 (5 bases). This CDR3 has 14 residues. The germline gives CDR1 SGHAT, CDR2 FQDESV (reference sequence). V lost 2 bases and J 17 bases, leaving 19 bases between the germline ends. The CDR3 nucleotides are TGTGCCAGCAGCTTATTCTCTGGGGCCAACCTCGTGACTTTC. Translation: CASSLFSGANLVTF. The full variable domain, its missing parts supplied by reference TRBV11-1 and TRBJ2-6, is EAEVAQSPRYKITEKSQAVAFWCDPISGHATLYWYRQILGQGPELLVQFQDESVVDDSQLPKDRFSAERLKGVDSTLKIQPAELGDSAMYLCASSLFSGANLVTFGAGSRLTVL.